This TCR beta chain was obtained from a study of T cell responses to AZD1222 COVID-19 vaccine. Germline V gene data show CDR1 as MNHEY and CDR2 as SVGAGI. The CDR3 length is 15 residues. The junction had 4 bases not matched to a gene; V was cut back by 6 bases and J by 2 bases. This clone was seen only a few times. Its antigen is not identified. Findings and caveats of the study: Donors skewed white British and female; clonal diversity was possibly underestimated. Spike-specific TCR breadth and depth went up after people got two AZD1222 doses.

The protocol was immunoSEQ multiplex PCR, while the TCRdb copy is restricted to in-frame clones and leaves out a portion. This sample has around 120,000 clones, with approximately 92% found just once. The starting material was peripheral blood, obtained 28 days after the second AZD1222 dose. This clonotype originated in an adult who received the AZD1222 COVID-19 vaccine. The chain employs TRBV6-5 and TRBJ1-5; 10 positions match TRBD1. CDR3 sequence reads: CASRSTGGGNQPQHF. The CDR3 nucleotides read TGTGCCAGCAGATCGACAGGGGGCGGCAATCAGCCCCAGCATTTT.